This TCR beta chain was captured in a study of CD8 T cells in ankylosing spondylitis. Findings and caveats of the study: Within peripheral blood, clones linked to disease were CD8+ and relatively rare. Significant enrichment of disease-linked clones was reported in matched ankylosing spondylitis synovial fluid. In ankylosing spondylitis blood, a motif of roughly 8 highly homologous TCR beta variants appeared characteristic.

Only a few counts were recorded for this clonotype. No antigen is known for it. It was by quantitative 5'-RACE with molecular barcodes that TCR beta libraries were made. TCRdb passed the 5' RACE reads through MiXCR, listing each CDR3 protein once. This sample has approximately 540,000 distinct CDR3 sequences; more than 9.5% occur once, and the top ten carry approximately 7%. The CDR3 spans 16 residues. The V gene lost 2 bases and the J gene lost 0 bases, with 11 bases spanning the gap. CDR1 and CDR2 from the germline V gene are DFQATT and SNEGSKA (reference sequence). Specimen: blood, either unsorted or a sorted T cell fraction (not recorded which). The chain recombines TRBV20-1 with TRBJ2-6; D is uncertain. The receptor was isolated from a male donor with ankylosing spondylitis. CDR3 nucleotide sequence: TGCAGTGCTAGATCCCATGGCGGCTCTGGGGCCAACGTCCTGACTTTC. It translates to CSARSHGGSGANVLTF.